This entry concerns a single T cell receptor beta chain. The record originates from a study of technical replicates of blood from a few donors. Sequenced by immunoSEQ multiplex PCR; TCRdb stores in-frame clones only, minus some. The table includes about 68,000 clones, less than 98% detected once. V lost 3 bases and J 0 bases, leaving 9 bases between the germline ends. CDR1 is PRHDT and CDR2 is FYEKMQ in the germline V gene (reference sequence). This CDR3 comprises 16 residues. Sequences were obtained from T cells isolated from PBMCs. The chain combines TRBV13 with TRBJ1-6; D unclear. This sequence was found in a human donor in good health. CDR3 DNA: TGTGCCAGCAGCTTGGCAGGAAGCTCCTATAATTCACCCCTCCACTTT. Translated, it gives CASSLAGSSYNSPLHF.